The 30 T cell receptor beta chains below come from one sample, sequenced in a study of control samples from healthy donors and cancer patients. Measured with immunoSEQ multiplex PCR; TCRdb has only the in-frame clones, and not every one. The table lists about 140,000 clones, roughly nine tenths of them singletons. The sample taken for sequencing was blood. The receptors originated from a woman in her twenties or thirties in good health.

In this sample, this clone turned up once. The gene calls are TRBV19 and TRBJ2-1, with D hard to call. The CDR3 is 14 amino acids. In germline, CDR1 is LNHDA, CDR2 SQIVND (reference sequence). V lost 5 bases and J 6 bases, leaving 14 bases between the germline ends. This CDR3 reads CASSPWSPTNEQFF. The CDR3 nucleotides read TGTGCCAGTAGTCCCTGGAGTCCCACCAATGAGCAGTTCTTC.

J is TRBJ1-2 and V is TRBV4-1, with 7 bases that match TRBD1. The CDR3 spans 15 residues. CDR1 and CDR2 (germline): MGHRA, YSYEKL. V shed 0 bases, J shed 4 bases, and the junction held 5 bases outside the gene matches. The CDR3 loop reads CASSQDPTGLYGYTF. In nucleotides, the CDR3 is TGCGCCAGCAGCCAAGATCCGACAGGGCTCTATGGCTACACCTTC.

V usage is TRBV7-2 and J usage is TRBJ2-2; no definite D call. V gave up 4 bases and J gave up 2 bases, with 14 bases separating them. There are 16 residues in the CDR3. Germline V gene data show CDR1 as SGHTA and CDR2 as FQGNSA. The CDR3 spells CASSSTVVDNTGELFF. DNA of the CDR3: TGTGCCAGCAGCTCGACGGTGGTTGACAACACCGGGGAGCTGTTTTTT.

Here the CDR3 DNA reads TGTGCCACCAGTGACCCGACAGATACGCAGTATTTT. It encodes CATSDPTDTQYF. The chain is built from TRBV24-1 and TRBJ2-3; D is ambiguous. Germline CDR1 reads KGHDR; CDR2 reads SFDVKD. V lost 4 bases and J lost 3, with 4 bases in between. The CDR3 has 12 residues.

The chain links TRBV30 to TRBJ2-1, with TRBD2 identical over 14 bases. This CDR3 comprises 16 residues. Germline V gene lookup returns CDR1 GTSNPN and CDR2 SVGIG (reference sequence). Trimming at V came to 4 bases and at J to 9 bases, leaving 11 bases not matched to a gene. The CDR3 is CAWTSWVGLAGGEQFF. The DNA of the CDR3 is TGTGCCTGGACTAGCTGGGTTGGACTAGCGGGGGGTGAGCAGTTCTTC.

The chain couples TRBV9 to TRBJ2-3; 7 nucleotides match TRBD2. Looked up from germline, CDR1 is SGDLS and CDR2 is YYNGEE. The CDR3 runs 17 residues. Trimming at V came to 0 bases and at J to 4 bases, leaving 11 bases not matched to a gene. The CDR3 DNA reads TGTGCCAGCAGCGTAGATGCGAGCGGGAAAGTAGCAGATACGCAGTATTTT. Its protein product is CASSVDASGKVADTQYF.

This chain uses TRBV2 with TRBJ1-2; no clear D. The CDR3 length is 15 residues. Germline lookup yields CDR1 SNHLY and CDR2 FYNNEI. V was cut by 2 bases and J by 1 base, with 11 bases left in between. The CDR3 nucleotides read TGTGCCAGCAGTGAACTCCTCCAGGATAACTATGGCTACACCTTC. It encodes CASSELLQDNYGYTF.

The J gene is TRBJ2-3, the V gene TRBV2; 13 nucleotides align to TRBD2. Germline CDR1 SNHLY, CDR2 FYNNEI. This CDR3 spans 21 amino acids. The junction had 18 bases not matched to a gene; V was cut back by 2 bases and J by 4 bases. CDR3 DNA: TGTGCCAGCAGTGAACCAGGAGGCGGACTAGCGGGAGAGTTGATCGCAGATACGCAGTATTTT. Translated, it gives CASSEPGGGLAGELIADTQYF.

The CDR3 here is CASSQDWGNNQPQHF. The CDR3 DNA reads as TGTGCCAGCAGCCAAGATTGGGGGAACAATCAGCCCCAGCATTTT. This chain connects TRBV3-1 (or the pseudogene TRBV3-2) to TRBJ1-5, with a weak D call TRBD1 (5 bases). The CDR3 has 15 residues. The V gene lost 0 bases and the J gene lost 3 bases, with 9 bases spanning the gap. Per the germline V gene, CDR1 is LGHDT and CDR2 is YNNKEL (reference sequence).

The chain carries TRBV7-3 and TRBJ2-6, with D perhaps matching TRBD2 (5 bases). With 1 base removed from V and 4 bases from J, the gap between germline ends came to 8 bases. CDR1 is SGHTA and CDR2 is FQGTGA in the germline V gene. The CDR3 sequence is 15 residues long. The CDR3 reads CASSLRGYGANVLTF. CDR3 nucleotide sequence: TGTGCCAGCAGCTTAAGAGGGTACGGGGCCAACGTCCTGACTTTC.

The chain employs TRBV6-5 and TRBJ1-1, with no clear D. The germline V and J ends were trimmed by 6 bases and 5 bases, with 16 bases remaining between them. Germline V gene data show CDR1 as MNHEY and CDR2 as SVGAGI. The CDR3 extends over 14 amino acids. CDR3 DNA sequence: TGTGCCAGCAGGCGGACGGGTGTGGAGACTGAAGCTTTCTTT. Amino acid sequence: CASRRTGVETEAFF.

The V call is TRBV11-3, the J call TRBJ1-1, with TRBD1 matching 7 bases. Germline assignment: CDR1 SGHNT and CDR2 YENEEA. The CDR3 has 15 amino acids. V was pared by 1 base and J by 4 bases, with 6 bases of the junction left unmatched. The CDR3 DNA follows: TGTGCCAGCAGCTTAGGGCAGGGGGAGGGCACTGAAGCTTTCTTT. Translated, it gives CASSLGQGEGTEAFF.

This clone was picked up a small number of times. The V and J genes are TRBV6-5 and TRBJ1-5; D gene ambiguous. The CDR3 extends over 13 amino acids. Trimming cost V 4 bases and J 10 bases, with 14 bases left between them. CDR1 and CDR2 from the germline V gene are MNHEY and SVGAGI. CDR3 coding DNA: TGTGCCAGCAGTTTAGGGTCCCCTACCCCCCAGCATTTT. Translated: CASSLGSPTPQHF.

This rearrangement joins TRBV7-9 to TRBJ1-2; D is uncertain. This CDR3 is 13 amino acids long. The V end lost 6 bases, the J end lost 7 bases, and 15 bases lay between the germline ends. Germline lookup yields CDR1 SEHNR and CDR2 FQNEAQ (reference sequence). The CDR3 DNA follows: TGTGCCAGCAGGGCCGAGTGGGTGGCTGGCTACACCTTC. Protein product: CASRAEWVAGYTF.

V is TRBV5-1 and J is TRBJ2-5, with 15 bases identical to TRBD2. CDR3 length: 17 amino acids. V shed 4 bases, J shed 4 bases, and the junction held 8 bases outside the gene matches. In germline, CDR1 is SGHRS, CDR2 YFSETQ. The CDR3: CASSLGLAGGLGETQYF. In DNA, the CDR3 is TGCGCCAGCAGCCTAGGACTAGCGGGAGGGCTAGGAGAGACCCAGTACTTC.

The rearrangement uses TRBV5-1 and TRBJ1-4, with D possibly TRBD1 on 6 matching bases. Germline V gives CDR1 SGHRS, CDR2 YFSETQ. Between the trimmed V and J ends, which lost 4 bases and 8 bases, there was a span of 12 bases. This CDR3 comprises 13 residues. The CDR3 is CASSQGDTEKLFF. In nucleotides, the CDR3 is TGCGCCAGCAGCCAAGGGGACACCGAAAAACTGTTTTTT.

This clone was picked up one time. The chain employs TRBV11-2 and TRBJ2-1, with TRBD2 matching 11 bases. The CDR3 covers 16 residues. The trim removed 4 bases at V and 4 bases at J, leaving 6 bases unmatched. CDR1 and CDR2 from the germline V gene are SGHAT and FQNNGV. The CDR3 sequence: CASSSGLAAGYNEQFF. CDR3 DNA sequence: TGTGCCAGCAGCTCGGGACTAGCGGCGGGTTACAATGAGCAGTTCTTC.

V and J are TRBV6-4 and TRBJ1-2; tentatively, D is TRBD1 (6 bases). CDR1 is MRHNA and CDR2 is SNTAGT in the germline V gene. CDR3 size: 12 residues. Trimming pared 8 bases from V and 8 bases from J, leaving 15 bases between. This CDR3 reads CASGGQGSGYTF. CDR3 nucleotide sequence: TGTGCCAGCGGAGGTCAGGGGTCCGGCTACACCTTC.

This clone was counted a single time. The rearrangement links TRBV2 to TRBJ2-1; TRBD2 matches 7 bases. After removal of 7 bases from V and 8 bases from J, the junction contained 14 bases not matched to a gene. CDR3 length: 15 amino acids. Per the germline V gene, CDR1 is SNHLY and CDR2 is FYNNEI. CDR3 sequence (DNA): TGTGCCAGCACCAGAAGCTGGGGGAGGGCCGATGAGCAGTTCTTC. Translation gives CASTRSWGRADEQFF.

J is TRBJ2-1 and V is TRBV6-2 or TRBV6-3, with TRBD2 matching 8 bases. The germline V gene encodes CDR1 MNHEY and CDR2 SVGEGT. The ends lost 4 bases at V and 5 bases at J; junction bases unmatched: 7. The CDR3 is 15 residues long. The CDR3 nucleotides are TGTGCCAGCAGTTCCCCAGCGGGAGCCCACAATGAGCAGTTCTTC. Residues: CASSSPAGAHNEQFF.

The chain combines TRBV4-2 with TRBJ2-3, with a possible D match to TRBD2 (5 bases). Germline V CDR1 and CDR2: LGHNA, YNFKEQ. The CDR3 length is 18 residues. V lost 0 bases and J lost 4, with 20 bases in between. CDR3 nucleotides: TGTGCCAGCAGCCAAGATCTTGGTAGCAAGGACTTCCCAGATACGCAGTATTTT. As protein: CASSQDLGSKDFPDTQYF.

The CDR3 loop reads CASSKGLSYEQYF. CDR3 in DNA: TGTGCCAGCAGTAAAGGCCTCTCCTACGAGCAGTACTTC. J is TRBJ2-7 and V is TRBV9; D not resolved. The germline CDR1 and CDR2 sequences are SGDLS and YYNGEE. The V end lost 5 bases, the J end lost 0 bases, and 9 bases lay between the germline ends. The CDR3 has 13 amino acids.

The chain uses TRBV30 and TRBJ1-6, with D possibly being TRBD1 (5 bases). The germline V and J ends were trimmed by 4 bases and 7 bases, with 14 bases remaining between them. The CDR3 loop spans 14 amino acids. Germline CDR1 and CDR2: GTSNPN and SVGIG (reference sequence). CDR3 residues: CAWNRLPRNSPLHF. In nucleotides, the CDR3 is TGTGCCTGGAACAGGCTCCCCAGGAATTCACCCCTCCACTTT.

This clone was detected a few times. The chain carries TRBV27 and TRBJ2-3, with D possibly matching TRBD2 (5 bases). Trimming took off 5 bases at V and 6 bases at J, with 24 bases between the two ends. CDR3 size: 17 residues. Germline V lookup: CDR1 MNHEY, CDR2 SMNVEV (reference sequence). The CDR3 nucleotides read TGTGCCAGCAGTGCAAACGCCCCAGGACGGGGAGCGGATACGCAGTATTTT. As protein: CASSANAPGRGADTQYF.

This chain's CDR3 is CASSQEGTSLKTQYF. CDR3 nucleotides: TGCGCCAGCAGCCAAGAAGGGACTAGCCTGAAGACCCAGTACTTC. V gene TRBV4-1 combines with J gene TRBJ2-5, with 9 nucleotides matching TRBD2. Trimming removed 0 bases from V and 6 bases from J; junction bases left unmatched: 5. The germline CDR1 and CDR2 sequences are MGHRA and YSYEKL. This CDR3 is built from 15 residues.

The CDR3 DNA follows: TGTGCCAGCAGCCAAGAAGCCCTAGCGAGATCCTACAATGAGCAGTTCTTC. Protein sequence: CASSQEALARSYNEQFF. This chain joins TRBV4-2 and TRBJ2-1, with D perhaps matching TRBD2 (6 bases). This CDR3 has 17 amino acids. Looked up from germline, CDR1 is LGHNA and CDR2 is YNFKEQ. V was cut by 0 bases and J by 1 base, with 13 bases left in between.

The V and J genes are TRBV3-1 (or the pseudogene TRBV3-2) and TRBJ2-1; D possibly corresponds to TRBD2 (6 bases). This CDR3 has 16 residues. V was cut by 0 bases and J by 0 bases, with 9 bases left in between. Germline V gene lookup returns CDR1 LGHDT and CDR2 YNNKEL (reference sequence). The chain's CDR3 is CASSQDSGVSYNEQFF. The CDR3 DNA reads TGTGCCAGCAGCCAAGATAGCGGAGTCTCCTACAATGAGCAGTTCTTC.

To note about this clone: Distinct nucleotide sequences in the sample also encode this CDR3. The chain uses TRBV6-6 and TRBJ2-5; no reliable D call. V lost 2 bases and J lost 3, with 4 bases in between. CDR3 length: 12 amino acids. Germline loops: CDR1 MNHNY, CDR2 SVGAGI (reference sequence). The CDR3 loop is CASSYPKETQYF. DNA of the CDR3: TGTGCCAGCAGTTACCCGAAAGAGACCCAGTACTTC.

This rearrangement joins TRBV28 to TRBJ2-3, with D perhaps matching TRBD2 (5 bases). This CDR3 comprises 14 residues. The germline CDR1 and CDR2 sequences are MDHEN and SYDVKM. The V and J ends lost 4 bases and 3 bases respectively, with 11 bases between them. The chain's CDR3 is CASSSPRTTDTQYF. The DNA for the CDR3 is TGTGCCAGCAGTTCCCCACGGACTACAGATACGCAGTATTTT.

The rearrangement links TRBV9 to TRBJ2-1, with D uncertain. Germline loops: CDR1 SGDLS, CDR2 YYNGEE. This CDR3 has 15 residues. Trimming removed 3 bases from V and 0 bases from J, with 10 bases in between. In nucleotides, the CDR3 is TGTGCCAGCAGCGCCGCGGAAGGCTCCTACAATGAGCAGTTCTTC. Translated, it gives CASSAAEGSYNEQFF.